These 7 T cell receptor beta chains originate from one sample sequenced in a study of cytomegalovirus exposure and HLA in healthy donors. In the PCR, 60 Vbeta and 13 Jbeta primers were used. Profiled with immunoSEQ multiplex PCR; TCRdb holds only in-frame clones, not every one. The table lists 130,000 to 150,000 clones, 78% of them singletons, with roughly 2.9% in the top ten. The sample consisted of PBMCs. These TCRs come from a female donor in good health and CMV-seronegative.

The chain is built from TRBV5-1 and TRBJ2-2, with no clear D. Trimming removed 4 bases from V and 4 bases from J, with 11 bases in between. CDR3 length: 14 amino acids. The germline V gene has CDR1 SGHRS and CDR2 YFSETQ. The CDR3 is CASSIPTSTGELFF. The CDR3 nucleotides are TGCGCCAGCAGCATCCCGACTTCCACCGGGGAGCTGTTTTTT. The whole variable domain, remainder taken from reference TRBV5-1 and TRBJ2-2, is KAGVTQTPRYLIKTRGQQVTLSCSPISGHRSVSWYQQTPGQGLQFLFEYFSETQRNKGNFPGRFSGRQFSNSRSEMNVSTLELGDSALYLCASSIPTSTGELFFGEGSRLTVL.

This clone was found once. The chain employs TRBV5-5 and TRBJ2-5; 8 nucleotides align to TRBD1. The CDR3 contains 14 residues. Trimming at V came to 4 bases and at J to 5 bases, leaving 7 bases not matched to a gene. Germline V gene lookup returns CDR1 SGHKS and CDR2 YYEKEE (reference sequence). The CDR3 is CASSRTGLRETQYF. Written as DNA, the CDR3 is TGTGCCAGCAGCCGGACAGGGCTGCGGGAGACCCAGTACTTC. Based on the CDR3 plus reference TRBV5-5 and TRBJ2-5, the full variable domain is DAGVTQSPTHLIKTRGQQVTLRCSPISGHKSVSWYQQVLGQGPQFIFQYYEKEERGRGNFPDRFSARQFPNYSSELNVNALLLGDSALYLCASSRTGLRETQYFGPGTRLLVL.

This clone has a single count. The chain has TRBV11-3 and TRBJ2-3, with 10 bases lining up with TRBD2. CDR1 and CDR2 from the germline V gene are SGHNT and YENEEA. The CDR3 is 15 residues long. Losses at the gene ends were 0 bases for V and 10 bases for J; bases not matched to a gene: 7. The CDR3 loop reads CASSLDSSGSSAQYF. The CDR3 DNA reads as TGTGCCAGCAGCTTAGATTCTAGCGGGAGTTCAGCGCAGTATTTT.

The sample holds a few counts of this clone. The chain is built from TRBV5-1 and TRBJ2-3; no clear D gene. This CDR3 comprises 15 residues. The ends were cut back, 6 bases at V and 0 bases at J, with 14 bases in the middle. Germline CDR1 and CDR2: SGHRS and YFSETQ. The CDR3 region is CASTPTATSTDTQYF. In DNA form, the CDR3 reads TGCGCCAGCACCCCTACAGCCACTAGCACAGATACGCAGTATTTT.

This chain connects TRBV4-1 to TRBJ1-5; D call uncertain. The CDR3 spans 15 residues. Germline V gene lookup returns CDR1 MGHRA and CDR2 YSYEKL. V was trimmed by 2 bases and J by 3 bases, leaving 11 bases between them. The DNA of the CDR3 is TGCGCCAGCAGCCAAAGTGACACTTTCAATCAGCCCCAGCATTTT. This translates into CASSQSDTFNQPQHF.

V gene TRBV5-4 combines with J gene TRBJ2-3, with 8 bases matching TRBD1. Germline V gene sequence: CDR1 SGHNT, CDR2 YYREEE (reference sequence). CDR3 size: 16 residues. The trim removed 2 bases at V and 4 bases at J, leaving 9 bases unmatched. CDR3: CASSFPRQGAADTQYF. CDR3 nucleotide sequence: TGTGCCAGCAGCTTCCCCCGGCAGGGGGCAGCAGATACGCAGTATTTT.

The chain has TRBV7-9 and TRBJ2-7, with D possibly TRBD2 on 6 matching bases. Looked up from germline, CDR1 is SEHNR and CDR2 is FQNEAQ (reference sequence). This CDR3 has 19 amino acids. Trimming shortened V by 0 bases and J by 1 base, and 22 bases separated the two germline ends. CDR3 DNA sequence: TGTGCCAGCAGCTTAGCCGTTCGGGGGTGGGGCGACAGTTCCTACGAGCAGTACTTC. This encodes CASSLAVRGWGDSSYEQYF.